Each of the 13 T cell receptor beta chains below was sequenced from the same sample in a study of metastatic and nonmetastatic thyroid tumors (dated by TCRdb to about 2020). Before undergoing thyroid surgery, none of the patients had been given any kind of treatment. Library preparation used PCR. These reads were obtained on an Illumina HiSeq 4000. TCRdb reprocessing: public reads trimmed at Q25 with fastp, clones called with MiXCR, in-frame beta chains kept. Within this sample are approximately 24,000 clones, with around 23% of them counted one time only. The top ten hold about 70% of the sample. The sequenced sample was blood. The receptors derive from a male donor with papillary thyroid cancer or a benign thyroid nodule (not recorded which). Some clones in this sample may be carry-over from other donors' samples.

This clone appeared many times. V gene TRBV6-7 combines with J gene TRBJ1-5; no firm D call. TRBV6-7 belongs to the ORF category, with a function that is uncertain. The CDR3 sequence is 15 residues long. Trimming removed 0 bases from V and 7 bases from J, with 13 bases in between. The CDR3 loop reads CASSYSLGLEQPQHF. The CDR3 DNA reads TGTGCCAGCAGTTACTCGTTGGGGTTGGAGCAGCCCCAGCATTTT.

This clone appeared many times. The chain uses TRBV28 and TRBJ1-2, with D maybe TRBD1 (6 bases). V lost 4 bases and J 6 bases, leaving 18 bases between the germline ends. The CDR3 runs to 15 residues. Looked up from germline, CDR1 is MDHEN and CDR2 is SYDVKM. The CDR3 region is CASSSGTSSTHGYTF. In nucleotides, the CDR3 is TGTGCCAGCAGTTCTGGGACATCGAGTACCCATGGCTACACCTTC.

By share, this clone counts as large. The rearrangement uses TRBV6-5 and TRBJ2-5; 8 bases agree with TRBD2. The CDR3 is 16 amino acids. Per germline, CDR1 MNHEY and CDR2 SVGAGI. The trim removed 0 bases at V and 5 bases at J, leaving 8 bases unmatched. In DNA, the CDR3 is TGTGCCAGCAGTTACTCGGAACGGGAGGGCGAGGAGACCCAGTACTTC. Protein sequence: CASSYSEREGEETQYF.

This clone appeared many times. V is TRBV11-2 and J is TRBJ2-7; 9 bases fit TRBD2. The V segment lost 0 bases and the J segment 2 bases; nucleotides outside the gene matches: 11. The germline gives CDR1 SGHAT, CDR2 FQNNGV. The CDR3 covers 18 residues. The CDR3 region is CASSLDPVVAGVPYEQYF. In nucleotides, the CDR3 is TGTGCCAGCAGCTTAGACCCCGTGGTAGCGGGAGTTCCCTACGAGCAGTACTTC.

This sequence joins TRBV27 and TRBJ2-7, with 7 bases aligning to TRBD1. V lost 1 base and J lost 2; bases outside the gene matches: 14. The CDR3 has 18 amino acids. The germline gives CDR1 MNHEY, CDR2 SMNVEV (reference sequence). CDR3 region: CASSLFVGGRDRPYEQYF. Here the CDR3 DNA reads TGTGCCAGCAGTTTATTCGTAGGGGGTCGGGACAGACCCTACGAGCAGTACTTC.

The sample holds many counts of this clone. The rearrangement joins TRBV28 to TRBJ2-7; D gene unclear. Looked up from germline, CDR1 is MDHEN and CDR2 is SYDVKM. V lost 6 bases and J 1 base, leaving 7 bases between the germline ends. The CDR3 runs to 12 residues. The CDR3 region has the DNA TGTGCCAGCAGATCGGAATCCTACGAGCAGTACTTC. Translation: CASRSESYEQYF.

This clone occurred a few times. CDR3 in amino acids: CASSNDRGVLYTDTQYF. In nucleotides, the CDR3 is TGTGCCAGCAGTAATGACAGGGGTGTTCTTTACACAGATACGCAGTATTTT. The J gene is TRBJ2-3, the V gene TRBV27; 8 bases fit TRBD1. Germline-derived CDR1 and CDR2 are MNHEY and SMNVEV (reference sequence). V dropped 5 bases and J dropped 2; count of bases not matched to a gene: 12. This CDR3 is 17 amino acids long.

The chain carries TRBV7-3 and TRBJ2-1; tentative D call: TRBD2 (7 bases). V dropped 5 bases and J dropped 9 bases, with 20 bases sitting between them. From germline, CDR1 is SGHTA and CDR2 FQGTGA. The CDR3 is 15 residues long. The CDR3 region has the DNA TGTGCCAGCAGCCCCGGGACAACTCCGGGGGGTGAGCAGTTCTTC. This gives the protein CASSPGTTPGGEQFF.

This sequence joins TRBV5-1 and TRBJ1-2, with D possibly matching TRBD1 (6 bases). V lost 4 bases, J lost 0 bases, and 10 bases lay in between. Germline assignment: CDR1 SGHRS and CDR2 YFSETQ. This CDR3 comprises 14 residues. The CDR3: CASSHGQTNYGYTF. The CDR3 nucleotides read TGCGCCAGCAGCCACGGACAGACTAACTATGGCTACACCTTC.

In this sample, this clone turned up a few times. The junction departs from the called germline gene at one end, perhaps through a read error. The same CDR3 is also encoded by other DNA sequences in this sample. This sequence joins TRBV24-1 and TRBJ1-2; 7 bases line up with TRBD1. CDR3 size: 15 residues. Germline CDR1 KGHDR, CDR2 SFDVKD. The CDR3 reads CATSATGAPSRGYTF. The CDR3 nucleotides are TGTGCCACCAGTGCTACAGGGGCGCCCAGTAGGGGCTACACGTTC.

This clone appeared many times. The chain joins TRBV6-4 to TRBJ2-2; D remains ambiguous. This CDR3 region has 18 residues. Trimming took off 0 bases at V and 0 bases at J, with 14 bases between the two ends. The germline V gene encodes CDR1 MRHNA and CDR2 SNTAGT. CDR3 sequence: CASSDSYTRQTNTGELFF. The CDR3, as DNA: TGTGCCAGCAGTGACTCCTACACGCGGCAGACGAACACCGGGGAGCTGTTTTTT.

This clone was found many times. CDR3 sequence (DNA): TGCGCCAGTGGAGCGGGAGGGCCGGGCGAGCAGTACTTC. Its translation: CASGAGGPGEQYF. This chain joins TRBV10-2 and TRBJ2-7, with TRBD2 identical over 10 bases. Germline-derived CDR1 and CDR2 are WSHSY and SAAADI. Losses at the gene ends were 9 bases for V and 6 bases for J; bases not matched to a gene: 8. The CDR3 is 13 residues long.

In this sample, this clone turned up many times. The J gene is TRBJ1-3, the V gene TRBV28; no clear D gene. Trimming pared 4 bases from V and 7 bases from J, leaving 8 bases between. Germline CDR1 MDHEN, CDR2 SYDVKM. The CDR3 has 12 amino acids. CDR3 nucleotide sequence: TGTGCCAGCAGTTCCCTTCGGAACACCATATATTTT. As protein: CASSSLRNTIYF. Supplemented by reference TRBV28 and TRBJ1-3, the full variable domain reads DVKVTQSSRYLVKRTGEKVFLECVQDMDHENMFWYRQDPGLGLRLIYFSYDVKMKEKGDIPEGYSVSREKKERFSLILESASTNQTSMYLCASSSLRNTIYFGEGSWLTVV.